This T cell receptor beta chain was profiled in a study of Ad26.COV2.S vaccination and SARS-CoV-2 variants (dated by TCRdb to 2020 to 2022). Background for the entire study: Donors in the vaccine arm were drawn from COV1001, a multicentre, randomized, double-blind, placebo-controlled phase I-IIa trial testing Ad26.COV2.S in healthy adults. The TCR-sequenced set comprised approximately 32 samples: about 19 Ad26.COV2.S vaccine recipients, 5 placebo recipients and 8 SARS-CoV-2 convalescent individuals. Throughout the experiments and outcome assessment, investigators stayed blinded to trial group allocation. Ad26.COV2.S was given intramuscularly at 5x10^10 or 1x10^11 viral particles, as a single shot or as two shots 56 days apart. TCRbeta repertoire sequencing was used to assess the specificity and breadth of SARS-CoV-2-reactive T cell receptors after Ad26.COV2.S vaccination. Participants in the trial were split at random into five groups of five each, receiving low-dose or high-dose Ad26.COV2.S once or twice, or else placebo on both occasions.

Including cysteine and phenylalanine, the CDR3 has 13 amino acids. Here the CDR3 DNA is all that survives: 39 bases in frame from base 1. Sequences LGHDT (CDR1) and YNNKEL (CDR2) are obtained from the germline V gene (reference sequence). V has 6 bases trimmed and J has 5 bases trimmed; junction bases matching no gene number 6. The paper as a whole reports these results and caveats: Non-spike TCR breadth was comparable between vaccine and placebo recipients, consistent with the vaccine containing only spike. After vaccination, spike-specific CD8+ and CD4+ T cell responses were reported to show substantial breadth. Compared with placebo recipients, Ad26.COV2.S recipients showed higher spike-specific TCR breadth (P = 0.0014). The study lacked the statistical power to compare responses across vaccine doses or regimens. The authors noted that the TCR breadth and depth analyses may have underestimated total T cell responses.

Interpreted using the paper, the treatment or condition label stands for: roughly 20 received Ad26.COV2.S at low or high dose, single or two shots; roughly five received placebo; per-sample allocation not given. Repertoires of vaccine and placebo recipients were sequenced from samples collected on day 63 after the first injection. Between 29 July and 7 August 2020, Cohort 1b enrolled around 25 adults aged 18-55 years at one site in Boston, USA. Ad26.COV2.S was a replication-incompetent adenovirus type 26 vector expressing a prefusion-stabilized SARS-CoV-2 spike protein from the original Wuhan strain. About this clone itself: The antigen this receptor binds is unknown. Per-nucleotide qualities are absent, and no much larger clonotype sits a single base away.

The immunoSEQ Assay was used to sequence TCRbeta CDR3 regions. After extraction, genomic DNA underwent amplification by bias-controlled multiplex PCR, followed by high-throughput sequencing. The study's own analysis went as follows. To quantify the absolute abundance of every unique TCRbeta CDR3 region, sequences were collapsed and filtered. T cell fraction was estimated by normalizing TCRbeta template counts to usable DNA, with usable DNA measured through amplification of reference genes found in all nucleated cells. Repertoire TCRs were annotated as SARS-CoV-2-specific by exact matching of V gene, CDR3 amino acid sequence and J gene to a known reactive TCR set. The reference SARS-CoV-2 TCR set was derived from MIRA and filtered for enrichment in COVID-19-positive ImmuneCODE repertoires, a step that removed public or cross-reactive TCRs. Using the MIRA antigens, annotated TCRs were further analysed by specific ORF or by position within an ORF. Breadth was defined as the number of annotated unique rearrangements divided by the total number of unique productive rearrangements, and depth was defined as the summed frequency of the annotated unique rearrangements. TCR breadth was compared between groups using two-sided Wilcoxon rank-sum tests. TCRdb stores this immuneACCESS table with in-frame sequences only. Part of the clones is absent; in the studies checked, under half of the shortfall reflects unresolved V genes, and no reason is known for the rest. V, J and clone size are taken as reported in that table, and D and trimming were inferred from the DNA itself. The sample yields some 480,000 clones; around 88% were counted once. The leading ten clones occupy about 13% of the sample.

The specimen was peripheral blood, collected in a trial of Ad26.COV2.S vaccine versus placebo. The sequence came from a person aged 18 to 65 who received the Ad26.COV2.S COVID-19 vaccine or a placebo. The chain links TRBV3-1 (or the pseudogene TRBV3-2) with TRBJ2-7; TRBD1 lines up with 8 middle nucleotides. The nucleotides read TGTGCCAGCAGGCGACAGGGGTTCGACGAGCAGTACTTC. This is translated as CASRRQGFDEQYF.